This is a list of T cell receptor beta chains from one sample in a study of cytomegalovirus exposure and HLA in healthy donors. Clones were sequenced by immunoSEQ multiplex PCR, and TCRdb holds only the in-frame ones, with some missing. Seen here are about 180,000 clones, 70% to 80% observed once, and the top ten hold over 2.5%. Sequenced: PBMCs. Every receptor here comes from a male donor in good health and CMV-seronegative. The CDR3 runs from the conserved cysteine through the conserved F or W. A D gene is named only where the DNA matches it firmly.

TRBJ2-4 | TRBD2 | TRBV5-1 | CASSANPGLAGGAKNIQYF | TGCGCCAGCAGCGCAAATCCGGGACTAGCGGGAGGAGCCAAAAACATTCAGTACTTC
TRBJ2-3 | NA | TRBV11-2 | CASSLFLRRTDTQYF | TGTGCCAGCAGCTTATTTTTGCGGAGGACAGATACGCAGTATTTT
TRBJ2-1 | TRBD2 | TRBV13 | CASSLATSGRAEQFF | TGTGCCAGCAGCTTAGCCACTAGCGGGAGGGCCGAGCAGTTCTTC
TRBJ1-2 | TRBD1 | TRBV30 | CAWSGDRDGYTF | TGTGCCTGGAGTGGTGACAGGGATGGCTACACCTTC
TRBJ1-1 | TRBD1 | TRBV5-1 | CASSRSGQGLEAFF | TGCGCCAGCAGCCGATCCGGACAGGGGCTTGAAGCTTTCTTT
TRBJ2-2 | NA | TRBV6-4 | CASSDSLRENTGELFF | TGTGCCAGCAGTGACTCTTTGCGGGAGAACACCGGGGAGCTGTTTTTT
TRBJ2-3 | NA | TRBV7-8 | CASSLVADTQYF | TGTGCCAGCAGCTTAGTCGCAGATACGCAGTATTTT
TRBJ2-1 | TRBD2 | TRBV14 | CASSRPGLAAYNEQFF | TGTGCCAGCAGCCGACCGGGACTAGCGGCCTACAATGAGCAGTTCTTC
TRBJ2-7 | TRBD1 | TRBV5-1 | CASSGGQGVYEQYF | TGCGCCAGCAGCGGGGGACAGGGGGTTTACGAGCAGTACTTC
TRBJ2-2 | NA | TRBV19 | CASSMNTGELFF | TGTGCCAGTAGCATGAACACCGGGGAGCTGTTTTTT